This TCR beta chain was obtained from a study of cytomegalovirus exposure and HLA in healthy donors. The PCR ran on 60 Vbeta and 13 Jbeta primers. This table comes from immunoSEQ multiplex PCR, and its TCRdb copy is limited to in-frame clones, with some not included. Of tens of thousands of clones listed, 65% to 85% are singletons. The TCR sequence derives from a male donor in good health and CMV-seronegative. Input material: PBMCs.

In nucleotides, the CDR3 is TGTGCCAGCAGGGGGACAGGGGTAAGGGAGACCCAGTACTTC. As protein: CASRGTGVRETQYF. The chain is built from TRBV6-4 and TRBJ2-5; 10 nucleotides align to TRBD1. The CDR3 runs to 14 residues. Germline CDR1 reads MRHNA; CDR2 reads SNTAGT. V gave up 6 bases and J gave up 5 bases; unmatched junction bases: 6.